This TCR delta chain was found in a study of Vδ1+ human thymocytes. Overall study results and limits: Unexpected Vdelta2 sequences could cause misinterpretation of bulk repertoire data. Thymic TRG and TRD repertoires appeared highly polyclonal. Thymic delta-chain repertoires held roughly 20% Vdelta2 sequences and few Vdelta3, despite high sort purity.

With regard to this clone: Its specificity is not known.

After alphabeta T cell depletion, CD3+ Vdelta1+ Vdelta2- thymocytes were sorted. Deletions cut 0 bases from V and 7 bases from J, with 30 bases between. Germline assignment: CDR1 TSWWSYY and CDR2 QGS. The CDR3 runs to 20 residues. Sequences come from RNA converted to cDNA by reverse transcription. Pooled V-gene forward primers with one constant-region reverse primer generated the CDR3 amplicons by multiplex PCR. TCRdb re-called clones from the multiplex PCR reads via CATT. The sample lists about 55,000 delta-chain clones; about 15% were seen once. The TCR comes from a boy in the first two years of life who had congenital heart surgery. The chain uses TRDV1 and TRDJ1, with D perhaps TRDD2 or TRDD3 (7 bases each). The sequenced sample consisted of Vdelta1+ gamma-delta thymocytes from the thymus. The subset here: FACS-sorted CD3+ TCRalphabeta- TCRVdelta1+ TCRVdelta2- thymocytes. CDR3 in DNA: TGTGCTCTTGGGGAACTGGGTATTCCTACATTGCTGGGGGTCGGCGGTAAACTCATCTTT. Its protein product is CALGELGIPTLLGVGGKLIF.